This passage covers 11 T cell receptor beta chains from one sample sequenced in a study of beta chain features in type 1 diabetes. General study results and limits: Moderate but significant shortening of TCRB CDR3s was recorded in all four CD4+ subsets from Type 1 diabetes patients.

Antigen specificity for these receptors is unknown. TCRB transcripts that were expressed got sequenced, as all of the isolated RNA had been reverse transcribed. The data were produced by immunoSEQ multiplex PCR, yet TCRdb's version contains in-frame clones alone and is incomplete. Of 550,000 to 850,000 clones detected, roughly an eighth appear once; the ten largest clones hold 0.02% to 0.025%. Source material: naive CD4+ T cells from blood. Every receptor here comes from a man younger than 35 with type 1 diabetes.

The chain has TRBV18 and TRBJ2-2; TRBD1 is a possible D gene (5 bases). CDR3 size: 13 residues. Germline CDR1 is KGHSH and CDR2 is LQKENI. V was cut by 4 bases and J by 7 bases, with 10 bases left in between. In DNA, the CDR3 is TGTGCCAGCTCACTAGGACAAAACGGGGAGCTGTTTTTT. It translates to CASSLGQNGELFF.

The V gene is TRBV11-2, the J gene TRBJ1-1; no reliable D call. The germline gives CDR1 SGHAT, CDR2 FQNNGV. The CDR3 contains 13 residues. Trimming removed 5 bases from V and 3 bases from J, with 10 bases in between. DNA for the CDR3: TGTGCCAGCAGCCCCCGATTAGACACTGAAGCTTTCTTT. This encodes CASSPRLDTEAFF. The full variable domain, in which reference TRBV11-2 and TRBJ1-1 provide the parts outside the CDR3, is EAGVAQSPRYKIIEKRQSVAFWCNPISGHATLYWYQQILGQGPKLLIQFQNNGVVDDSQLPKDRFSAERLKGVDSTLKIQPAKLEDSAVYLCASSPRLDTEAFFGQGTRLTVV.

The V gene is TRBV29-1, the J gene TRBJ2-7; tentative D call: TRBD2 (6 bases). This CDR3 is 12 amino acids long. The germline V and J ends were trimmed by 4 bases and 3 bases, with 10 bases remaining between them. Germline assignment: CDR1 SQVTM and CDR2 ANQGSEA. The CDR3 DNA reads TGCAGCGTTGCGGGGACTCTCTACGAGCAGTACTTC. Protein sequence: CSVAGTLYEQYF.

The chain couples TRBV19 to TRBJ1-4; a weak D match, TRBD1 (5 bases). The CDR3 sequence is 14 residues long. Looked up from germline, CDR1 is LNHDA and CDR2 is SQIVND (reference sequence). Trimming removed 5 bases at V and 0 bases at J, with 7 bases between. CDR3 coding DNA: TGTGCCAGTAGTCAGACAGCAACTAATGAAAAACTGTTTTTT. Translation gives CASSQTATNEKLFF.

The V call is TRBV6-5, the J call TRBJ2-7; D not certain. Per germline, CDR1 MNHEY and CDR2 SVGAGI. The CDR3 has 12 amino acids. The V end lost 2 bases, the J end lost 7 bases, and 9 bases lay between the germline ends. Written as DNA, the CDR3 is TGTGCCAGCAGTTACCGAGTTGGGGAGCAGTACTTC. Translating it yields CASSYRVGEQYF.

In DNA form, the CDR3 reads TGTGCCATCGGCCGGGTTAGCTCCTACAATGAGCAGTTCTTC. This translates into CAIGRVSSYNEQFF. The chain carries TRBV27 and TRBJ2-1; D not resolved. V lost 10 bases to trimming and J lost 0 bases, with 13 bases between them. The CDR3 runs to 14 residues. Looked up from germline, CDR1 is MNHEY and CDR2 is SMNVEV (reference sequence).

This clone was seen a handful of times. This chain's CDR3 is CAWGETDGEKLFF. The CDR3 DNA follows: TGTGCCTGGGGCGAGACGGACGGCGAAAAACTGTTTTTT. The V and J genes are TRBV30 and TRBJ1-4, with no clear D. CDR1 and CDR2 (germline): GTSNPN, SVGIG (reference sequence). Trimming shortened V by 5 bases and J by 8 bases, and 15 bases separated the two germline ends. CDR3 length: 13 residues.

This clone was picked up a small number of times. V and J are TRBV6-5 and TRBJ1-5; tentatively, D is TRBD1 (6 bases). The CDR3 consists of 15 residues. V was cut by 6 bases and J by 2 bases, with 14 bases left in between. CDR1 and CDR2 from the germline V gene are MNHEY and SVGAGI. The CDR3: CASSRTGKRNQPQHF. The CDR3 DNA reads TGTGCCAGCAGCCGTACAGGGAAACGCAATCAGCCCCAGCATTTT.

The V and J genes are TRBV15 and TRBJ2-5; TRBD1 agrees at 9 bases. V was pared by 1 base and J by 5 bases, with 5 bases of the junction left unmatched. Germline assignment: CDR1 LNHNV and CDR2 YYDKDF (reference sequence). The CDR3 is 15 residues long. The CDR3 spells CATSRGQGVLETQYF. The CDR3 DNA sequence: TGTGCCACCAGCAGAGGACAGGGGGTTTTGGAGACCCAGTACTTC. Combining the CDR3 with reference TRBV15 and TRBJ2-5 gives the whole variable domain DAMVIQNPRYQVTQFGKPVTLSCSQTLNHNVMYWYQQKSSQAPKLLFHYYDKDFNNEADTPDNFQSRRPNTSFCFLDIRSPGLGDTAMYLCATSRGQGVLETQYFGPGTRLLVL.

This chain uses TRBV7-2 with TRBJ1-4; D gene ambiguous. Deletions cut 2 bases from V and 4 bases from J, with 8 bases between. Germline assignment: CDR1 SGHTA and CDR2 FQGNSA. There are 14 residues in the CDR3. CDR3 DNA sequence: TGTGCCAGCAGCTTACCCGTTGGTAATGAAAAACTGTTTTTT. Amino acid sequence: CASSLPVGNEKLFF.

The J gene is TRBJ2-7, the V gene TRBV27; no definite D call. The CDR3 is 16 amino acids. Germline values: CDR1 MNHEY, CDR2 SMNVEV (reference sequence). The ends were cut back, 0 bases at V and 2 bases at J, with 14 bases in the middle. DNA for the CDR3: TGTGCCAGCAGTTTATCGAAAAGGCTAGAAACCTACGAGCAGTACTTC. This encodes CASSLSKRLETYEQYF.